This is a list of T cell receptor beta chains from one sample in a study of cytomegalovirus exposure and HLA in healthy donors. Repertoires were generated with immunoSEQ multiplex PCR, while TCRdb's copy carries only in-frame clones and drops some. The sample lists fewer than 200,000 clones, about 81% occurring once. Material: PBMCs. The receptors stem from a young woman in good health and CMV-seronegative. The CDR3 runs from the conserved cysteine through the conserved F or W. A D gene is named only where the DNA matches it firmly. Where a row states a size, it is once, few, many or the class of an expanded clone; other rows omit it.

size: .
J: TRBJ1-2
D: .
V: TRBV2
length: 14
CDR3: CASSVRPGGGGYTF
DNA: TGTGCCAGCAGTGTAAGGCCCGGAGGTGGTGGCTACACCTTC

size: .
J: TRBJ2-7
D: TRBD1
V: TRBV25-1
length: 16
CDR3: CASSDPHGTGSYEQYF
DNA: TGTGCCAGCAGTGACCCACACGGGACAGGTTCCTACGAGCAGTACTTC

size: .
J: TRBJ2-3
D: .
V: TRBV5-1
length: 19
CDR3: CASSLAGKDYSSSTDTQYF
DNA: TGCGCCAGCAGCTTGGCGGGGAAGGACTACAGCTCTAGCACAGATACGCAGTATTTT

size: .
J: TRBJ2-1
D: .
V: TRBV7-6
length: 13
CDR3: CASSNPPGLQQFF
DNA: TGTGCCAGCAGCAATCCACCCGGACTACAGCAGTTCTTC

size: .
J: TRBJ1-6
D: TRBD1
V: TRBV4-1
length: 14
CDR3: CASSQRTGNSPLHF
DNA: TGCGCCAGCAGCCAACGGACAGGGAATTCACCCCTCCACTTT

size: .
J: TRBJ2-3
D: .
V: TRBV28
length: 16
CDR3: CASSWGWGEDTDTQYF
DNA: TGTGCCAGCAGCTGGGGATGGGGAGAGGACACAGATACGCAGTATTTT

size: .
J: TRBJ1-2
D: TRBD1
V: TRBV11-2
length: 14
CDR3: CASSSPGQGTGYTF
DNA: TGTGCCAGCAGCTCACCCGGACAGGGGACTGGCTACACCTTC

size: .
J: TRBJ2-7
D: TRBD1
V: TRBV7-3
length: 13
CDR3: CASSQGQGFEQYF
DNA: TGTGCCAGCAGCCAGGGACAGGGTTTCGAGCAGTACTTC

size: .
J: TRBJ2-7
D: .
V: TRBV5-1
length: 17
CDR3: CASSFSAGRTFSYEQYF
DNA: TGCGCCAGCAGCTTCTCGGCAGGTAGGACTTTCTCCTACGAGCAGTACTTC

size: .
J: TRBJ2-2
D: .
V: TRBV28
length: 16
CDR3: CASSFLAQGFTGELFF
DNA: TGTGCCAGCAGTTTCTTAGCCCAGGGCTTCACCGGGGAGCTGTTTTTT

size: few
J: TRBJ2-4
D: .
V: TRBV6-6
length: 12
CDR3: CASRGGQNIQYF
DNA: TGTGCCAGCAGGGGGGGGCAAAACATTCAGTACTTC